What follows are 4 T cell receptor beta chains derived from one specimen sequenced in a study of T cell changes during pregnancy in multiple sclerosis (dated by TCRdb to between 2018 and 2021). The receptor library was made with the immunoSEQ multiplex PCR assay. TCRdb's version of the immuneACCESS table is confined to in-frame rearrangements and falls short of the full clone set. An unresolved V gene accounts for under half of the shortfall where checked; the remainder is of unknown origin. The sample table records 79,000 or so clones; approximately 89% of these occur just once. The ten largest clones add up to 1.5% to 2% of the sample. The source was peripheral blood, collected in the first trimester of pregnancy. These receptors all come from a female donor in good health, enrolled as a control in a pregnancy study.

Details on this clone: At one end the junction does not follow the germline gene, possibly because of a read error. This chain uses TRBV7-7 with TRBJ1-4; 9 nucleotides line up with TRBD1. Germline CDR1 is SSHAT and CDR2 is FNYEAQ (reference sequence). The CDR3 is made up of 15 amino acids. Here the CDR3 reads CASSPGTGTNEKLFF. DNA for the CDR3: TGTGCTAGCAGCCCGGGGACAGGGACTAATGAAAAACTGTTTTTT.

Notes on this clone: At the DNA level, this CDR3 is encoded by other sequences in the same sample as well. The chain uses TRBV4-3 and TRBJ2-2; D is undetermined. Germline loops: CDR1 LGHNA, CDR2 YSLEER. CDR3 length equals 14 residues. Trimming pared 1 base from V and 0 bases from J, leaving 3 bases between. The CDR3, as DNA: TGCGCCAGCAGCCAAGGGCCGAACACCGGGGAGCTGTTTTTT. It translates to CASSQGPNTGELFF.

V usage is TRBV7-3 and J usage is TRBJ2-3; 9 bases agree with TRBD1. CDR1 and CDR2 from the germline V gene are SGHTA and FQGTGA. This CDR3 is built from 15 residues. V lost 5 bases, J lost 1 base, and 4 bases stayed unmatched. CDR3 protein: CASSPGTGRTDTQYF. The CDR3 region has the DNA TGTGCCAGCAGCCCCGGGACAGGGCGCACAGATACGCAGTATTTT.

This clone occurred once. The chain combines TRBV28 with TRBJ2-1, with 8 positions matching TRBD1. The trim removed 3 bases at V and 15 bases at J, leaving 7 bases unmatched. CDR1 and CDR2 (germline): MDHEN, SYDVKM. The CDR3 consists of 12 residues. CDR3 DNA: TGTGCCAGCAGTTTTGGGAGGACAGGGCCGTTCTTC. It is translated as CASSFGRTGPFF.